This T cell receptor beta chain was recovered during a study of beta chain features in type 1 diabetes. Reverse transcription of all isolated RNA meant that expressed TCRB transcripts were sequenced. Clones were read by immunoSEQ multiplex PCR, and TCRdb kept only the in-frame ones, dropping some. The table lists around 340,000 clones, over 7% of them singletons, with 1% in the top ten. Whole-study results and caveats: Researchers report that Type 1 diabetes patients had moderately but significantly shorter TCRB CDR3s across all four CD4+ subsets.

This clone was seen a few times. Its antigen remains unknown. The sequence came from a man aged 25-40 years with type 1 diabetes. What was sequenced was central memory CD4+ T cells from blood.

The CDR3 region has the DNA TGTGCCAGCAACCCGGGACACGGATTCGCGAACACCGGGGAGCTGTTTTTT. This gives the protein CASNPGHGFANTGELFF. The gene calls are TRBV7-9 and TRBJ2-2; D is possibly TRBD1 (6 bases). CDR1 and CDR2 (germline): SEHNR, FQNEAQ (reference sequence). This CDR3 contains 17 residues. V was clipped by 7 bases and J by 0 bases, with 18 bases between them.